This T cell receptor (beta chain) stems from a study of blood T cell repertoires in COVID-19. TCRdb's table, derived via immunoSEQ multiplex PCR, lists solely in-frame clones and lacks some. The profile shows 200,000 to 250,000 clones, over 80% of them singletons. This sequence was found in a woman aged 70-85 years with active or convalescent COVID-19. Sequencing used peripheral blood.

As DNA, the CDR3 is TGTGCCAGTAGTTACAGGTCCTATGGCTACACCTTC. It codes for CASSYRSYGYTF. The chain combines TRBV19 with TRBJ1-2, with D possibly matching TRBD1 (5 bases). Per the germline V gene, CDR1 is LNHDA and CDR2 is SQIVND (reference sequence). Trimming removed 5 bases from V and 4 bases from J, with 8 bases in between. This CDR3 is 12 amino acids long.